The source of this TCR beta chain is a study of circulating and synovial CD4+ cells in juvenile arthritis (dated by TCRdb to between 2013 and 2015). Regarding the study in general: TCRbeta CDR3 repertoires of circulating HLA-DR+ CD4 T cells, bulk blood CD4 T cells and synovial CD4 T cells were compared within each patient. Repertoire sequencing aimed to confirm that a circulating synovial-like CD4 T cell subset was enriched in synovial clonotypes. Study-wide findings and limitations: Circulating pathogenic-like lymphocytes were found to cluster with synovial T cells, and a substantially higher fraction of CDR3 sequences was shared with synovium by circulating pathogenic-like lymphocytes than by bulk blood. Because overlap with synovium was found to increase with sequencing depth, the full repertoire overlap was likely underestimated by the measured shared-clonotype fractions. Synovial and circulating pathogenic-like lymphocyte repertoires were less diverse than bulk blood CD4 repertoires, with some CPL samples as oligoclonal as synovium. Because T cell genome counts in CPL samples and bulk blood CD4 samples differed by at least an order of magnitude, sample-size effects were addressed. No difference between circulating pathogenic-like lymphocytes and bulk blood T cells was detected by traditional Vbeta family usage analysis.

Only one count was recorded for this clone. This receptor's antigen is unknown. No much larger clone is present one base from it, and per-base qualities are unavailable. Library method: the immunoSEQ multiplex PCR assay. TCRbeta CDR3 sequencing was carried out by an external provider as a commercial service. As for the authors' bioinformatics: The analyses used productive nucleotide sequences together with amino acid sequences obtained by in silico translation. Diversity was measured with Renyi entropy across alpha values, using the median of 200 repeated subsamples to equalise sample size. Pairwise repertoire distance was calculated as one minus the Chao-modified Jaccard index to correct for under-sampling and was used for clustering. Frequency-weighted overlap with synovial clonotypes was calculated over 200 sample sizes with 200 draws without replacement at each size, and the overlap was reported at the size of the smaller sample. TCRdb obtained this table from immuneACCESS and retained in-frame rearrangements with V and J assigned. These tables miss some clones; where compared with another copy, unresolved V genes account for less than half of the shortfall, and the remainder is unexplained. For V, J and clone size, that table is used; D and trimming come from the DNA. This sample gives over 15,000 clones in total; under 95% of them show up just once. The top ten hold 0.6% to 0.75% of the sample.

Donors of the sequenced samples were patients with active juvenile idiopathic arthritis. Cells were sorted right after thawing, and dead cells were excluded with Live/Dead Fixable Near-IR Stain. Trimming leaves V shorter by 1 base and J shorter by 0 bases, with the junction holding 5 bases beyond the gene matches. The germline V gene supplies CDR1 MGHRA and CDR2 YSYEKL. From the cysteine through the phenylalanine, the CDR3 covers 17 amino acids. Only the CDR3 DNA is retained, 51 bases long and in frame from the first base. Sequences were obtained from CD4+ T cells from blood. The chain is encoded by TRBV4-1 joined to TRBJ2-1, with 8 junctional bases fitting TRBD2. This clonotype was obtained from a human donor with juvenile idiopathic arthritis. The base sequence is TGCGCCAGCAGCCAAGGCAGCGGGAGAAGCTCCTACAATGAGCAGTTCTTC. It is translated as CASSQGSGRSSYNEQFF.